Included here is one TCR beta chain sequence, with context. No antigen is known for it. It has no much larger one-base neighbor in the sample; base qualities were not kept. This sample is drawn from a study of blood T cell repertoires in COVID-19 (dated by TCRdb to the early 2020s). Study-level background: The collaborator samples originated in the United States, Italy and Spain and spanned the acute and convalescent phases of COVID-19. The material from the prospective study consisted of cDNA or gDNA derived from T cells, B-cell-depleted T cells, or PBMCs. Subjects who had been exposed to COVID-19, were actively infected with it, or had recovered from it provided the deeply sampled blood TCRbeta repertoires that made up the dataset. The repertoires were released in a freely available public database intended as a resource for research on the immune response to SARS-CoV-2. Samples came from the ongoing ImmuneRACE study (first 160 participants) plus 1,254 subjects from 6 global collaborators. A de-identified subject ID, COVID-19 status, age in years and sex were almost always included in the sample metadata. HLA class I and class II types, where available, came from metadata supplied by the sample provider rather than from assay-based typing.

The cysteine opens and the phenylalanine closes a CDR3 of 13 amino acids. Solely the CDR3 DNA is kept, with 39 bases framed from the first base. The junction shows trimming of 7 bases on V and 10 bases on J, plus 17 bases between the germline ends. For CDR1 and CDR2, the germline V gene (reference sequence) lists LNHDA and SQIVND. TCRbeta CDR3 regions were amplified from genomic DNA using the immunoSEQ Assay, a bias-controlled multiplex PCR. Per the authors' processing: The number of nucleated cells in each sample was estimated from the amplification of reference gene primers within the assay. To quantify the absolute abundance of each unique TCRbeta CDR3 rearrangement, sequence reads were collapsed and filtered. For each sample, productive Simpson clonality was calculated as the square root of Simpson's diversity index over productive rearrangements. TCRdb obtained this table from immuneACCESS and retained in-frame rearrangements with V and J assigned. These tables miss some clones; where compared with another copy, unresolved V genes account for less than half of the shortfall, and the remainder is unexplained. The V and J calls and clone size are taken from that table; D and trimming were inferred from the DNA. For this sample there are 280,000 or so clones; approximately 81% appear just once. In total, the top ten clones hold 2% to 3% of the sample.

Results and caveats for the whole study, not just this receptor: How much clinical and demographic metadata was included differed by source and by participant, and the metadata was provided uncurated.

Enrolling through a virtual design, the prospective study's participants ranged in age from roughly 18 to 95 years and lived across roughly 24 United States geographic areas. Cohort assignment in the prospective study relied on participant-reported clinical history from a screening survey and a study questionnaire. ImmuneRACE Cohort 3 recovered participants were defined by two consecutive negative NP/OP PCR tests, healthcare professional clearance, or symptom resolution. Mobile phlebotomists in the prospective study collected whole blood, serum and a nasopharyngeal or oropharyngeal swab from every participant. Over a roughly 2-month period, participants in the prospective study had the option of providing additional blood draws and questionnaires. Prospective study blood samples were shipped either frozen or at room temperature before DNA extraction.

The sample was PBMCs or T cells enriched from blood (not recorded which). This clonotype was sampled from a woman aged 50 to 60 who had recovered from COVID-19. The chain is encoded by TRBV19 joined to TRBJ1-5, with the D gene not confidently named. The DNA sequence is given as TGTGCCAGTACCTATACCGGGCGGGCCCCCCAGCATTTT. Translated, this gives CASTYTGRAPQHF.